Described below is a single T cell receptor (beta chain) sequence and its context. Libraries were prepared by immunoSEQ multiplex PCR; TCRdb keeps only in-frame clonotypes and omits some of them. The sample has tens of thousands of clones, 75% to 95% seen once. The sample belongs to a study of OX40 agonist ivuxolimab in advanced cancers. At the level of the study: Eligibility admitted prior anti-PD-1, anti-PD-L1 or anti-CTLA-4 therapy; roughly 37% had some.

V was clipped by 0 bases and J by 1 base, with 15 bases between them. The germline CDR1 and CDR2 sequences are SGHRS and YFSETQ. The CDR3 extends over 17 amino acids. The specimen was CD4+ or CD8+ T cells sorted from blood, collected in a trial of the OX40 agonist ivuxolimab. The V call is TRBV5-1, the J call TRBJ2-3; D call uncertain. The receptor was derived from an adult with an advanced solid tumor such as melanoma, head and neck, liver or kidney cancer. The CDR3 region is CASSLAYRSAGTDTQYF. The CDR3 nucleotides are TGCGCCAGCAGCTTGGCCTATCGGAGCGCGGGCACAGATACGCAGTATTTT.